Following are 2 T cell receptor beta chains from one sample sequenced in a study of cytomegalovirus exposure and HLA in healthy donors. 60 Vbeta and 13 Jbeta primers were used in PCR. Assay: immunoSEQ multiplex PCR; the TCRdb copy retains only in-frame clones and omits some. The profile covers approximately 110,000 clones, with about 70% appearing a single time and roughly 9% taken by the ten largest. The sample was PBMCs. All receptors come from a man aged 25-45 years in good health and CMV-seropositive.

The chain has TRBV9 and TRBJ1-2; 8 positions match TRBD1. In germline, CDR1 is SGDLS, CDR2 YYNGEE. The CDR3 totals 13 residues. Trimming at V came to 2 bases and at J to 6 bases, leaving 3 bases not matched to a gene. The CDR3 DNA reads TGTGCCAGCAGCGTCGGACAGGGCAATGGCTACACCTTC. Translation gives CASSVGQGNGYTF.

V is TRBV30 and J is TRBJ2-7; 7 bases map to TRBD2. CDR3 size: 12 residues. Germline CDR1 is GTSNPN and CDR2 is SVGIG (reference sequence). V shed 1 base, J shed 6 bases, and the junction held 3 bases outside the gene matches. This CDR3 is CAWSGGGSEQYF. The DNA of the CDR3 is TGTGCCTGGAGTGGGGGGGGTAGCGAGCAGTACTTC.